These 26 T cell receptor beta chains originate from one sample sequenced in a study of blood T cell repertoires in COVID-19. Profiling relied on immunoSEQ multiplex PCR, and the TCRdb table lists in-frame clones only, not all of them. The top ten hold about 5.5% of the sample, which has roughly 200,000 clones, about 80% seen once. Sequenced: PBMCs or T cells enriched from blood (not recorded which). Every receptor here comes from a woman between 55 and 75 years old with acute COVID-19.

The chain couples TRBV19 to TRBJ1-1; a weak D match, TRBD1 (5 bases). Germline loops: CDR1 LNHDA, CDR2 SQIVND (reference sequence). The CDR3 has 14 residues. Between the trimmed V and J ends, which lost 4 bases and 10 bases, there was a span of 19 bases. The CDR3 loop is CASSTPWGGDGAFF. CDR3 DNA: TGTGCCAGTAGTACCCCCTGGGGAGGGGATGGAGCTTTCTTT. Full variable domain (rest looked up from reference TRBV19 and TRBJ1-1): DGGITQSPKYLFRKEGQNVTLSCEQNLNHDAMYWYRQDPGQGLRLIYYSQIVNDFQKGDIAEGYSVSREKKESFPLTVTSAQKNPTAFYLCASSTPWGGDGAFFGQGTRLTVV.

This sequence joins TRBV7-2 and TRBJ1-5; TRBD1 might be the D (5 bases). The CDR3 runs to 14 residues. Germline assignment: CDR1 SGHTA and CDR2 FQGNSA. With 1 base removed from V and 2 bases from J, the gap between germline ends came to 6 bases. The CDR3 here is CASSLGQRNQPQHF. CDR3 DNA sequence: TGTGCCAGCAGCTTAGGACAGCGCAATCAGCCCCAGCATTTT.

The chain carries TRBV19 and TRBJ2-5; weak D call: TRBD1 (6 bases). Germline values: CDR1 LNHDA, CDR2 SQIVND (reference sequence). This CDR3 has 15 amino acids. The V gene lost 10 bases and the J gene lost 1 base, with 19 bases spanning the gap. The CDR3 DNA is TGTGCCAAATACAGGGATGGGAACTTCCAAGAGACCCAGTACTTC. This translates into CAKYRDGNFQETQYF. Supplemented by reference TRBV19 and TRBJ2-5, the full variable domain reads DGGITQSPKYLFRKEGQNVTLSCEQNLNHDAMYWYRQDPGQGLRLIYYSQIVNDFQKGDIAEGYSVSREKKESFPLTVTSAQKNPTAFYLCAKYRDGNFQETQYFGPGTRLLVL.

The chain joins TRBV30 to TRBJ2-5; weak D call: TRBD2 (5 bases). There are 13 residues in the CDR3. Deletions cut 3 bases from V and 1 base from J, with 9 bases between. CDR1 GTSNPN and CDR2 SVGIG come from the germline V gene (reference sequence). CDR3: CAWSTGSQETQYF. The CDR3 DNA is TGTGCCTGGAGCACGGGATCCCAAGAGACCCAGTACTTC.

The V call is TRBV7-2, the J call TRBJ2-7; TRBD1 agrees at 7 bases. Losses at the gene ends were 8 bases for V and 4 bases for J; bases not matched to a gene: 11. The CDR3 is made up of 14 amino acids. CDR1 and CDR2 from the germline V gene are SGHTA and FQGNSA. CDR3 DNA: TGTGCCAGCCGGAGAGGGGGCGCGCTATACGAGCAGTACTTC. Protein: CASRRGGALYEQYF.

Written as DNA, the CDR3 is TGTGCCAGCAGCTTAGGGGACAGCCCCAGGGTCAATGAGCAGTTCTTC. It specifies CASSLGDSPRVNEQFF. The chain has TRBV11-3 and TRBJ2-1; 7 positions match TRBD1. Germline V gene sequence: CDR1 SGHNT, CDR2 YENEEA. This CDR3 comprises 16 residues. Trimming took 1 base from V and 6 from J; bases not matched to a gene: 9.

The chain has TRBV4-3 and TRBJ1-4, with 7 bases identical to TRBD1. The CDR3 totals 14 residues. Germline loops: CDR1 LGHNA, CDR2 YSLEER. V lost 4 bases and J lost 5; bases outside the gene matches: 4. The CDR3 sequence is CASSPTGKNEKLFF. CDR3 DNA sequence: TGCGCCAGCAGCCCGACAGGGAAGAATGAAAAACTGTTTTTT.

The chain recombines TRBV7-6 with TRBJ1-1; 7 bases fit TRBD1. Germline V gene data show CDR1 as SGHVS and CDR2 as FNYEAQ. V dropped 2 bases and J dropped 1; count of bases not matched to a gene: 16. The CDR3 contains 19 residues. The CDR3 here is CASSLRPLGTDTPNTEAFF. As DNA, the CDR3 is TGTGCCAGCAGCTTAAGGCCCCTAGGGACAGATACCCCGAACACTGAAGCTTTCTTT.

This rearrangement joins TRBV6-5 to TRBJ1-4, with 9 bases that match TRBD1. The CDR3 has 15 amino acids. Germline V gene lookup returns CDR1 MNHEY and CDR2 SVGAGI. J was trimmed by 8 bases and V by 5 bases; bases with no gene match: 9. CDR3: CASSTTGTGLEKLFF. CDR3 in DNA: TGTGCCAGCAGTACAACCGGGACAGGGCTAGAAAAACTGTTTTTT.

V usage is TRBV18 and J usage is TRBJ2-7; D is perhaps TRBD2 (6 bases). This CDR3 region has 13 residues. Germline CDR1 KGHSH, CDR2 LQKENI. V shed 10 bases and J shed 3 bases, with 16 bases lying between them. CDR3 sequence reads: CATAGGQDYEQYF. The CDR3, as DNA: TGTGCCACCGCAGGAGGGCAAGACTACGAGCAGTACTTC.

The CDR3 nucleotides read TGCGCCAGCAGCTTGGCACAGGGGGCCGGGGAGCTGTTTTTT. The encoded protein is CASSLAQGAGELFF. The gene calls are TRBV5-1 and TRBJ2-2; TRBD1 agrees at 8 bases. The CDR3 loop spans 14 amino acids. With V trimmed by 0 bases and J by 6 bases, 1 base remained unmatched. The germline CDR1 and CDR2 sequences are SGHRS and YFSETQ.

This clone was found once. V is TRBV4-1 and J is TRBJ1-5; perhaps TRBD1 as D (6 bases). Trimming stripped 3 bases from V and 2 bases from J, with 20 bases between. The CDR3 runs 18 residues. Germline V gives CDR1 MGHRA, CDR2 YSYEKL. The CDR3 loop reads CASSQGPGGAMGNQPQHF. The CDR3 DNA reads as TGCGCCAGCAGCCAGGGGCCGGGGGGGGCGATGGGCAATCAGCCCCAGCATTTT.

The CDR3 here is CASSPSGQSGGYTF. Written as DNA, the CDR3 is TGTGCCAGCAGCCCATCGGGACAGTCCGGAGGCTACACCTTC. The chain joins TRBV6-5 to TRBJ1-2; 7 nucleotides line up with TRBD1. After removal of 6 bases from V and 8 bases from J, the junction contained 12 bases not matched to a gene. The germline gives CDR1 MNHEY, CDR2 SVGAGI. This CDR3 has 14 residues.

V gene TRBV19 combines with J gene TRBJ2-7, with D possibly matching TRBD1 (5 bases). This CDR3 has 14 amino acids. With 6 bases removed from V and 5 bases from J, the gap between germline ends came to 17 bases. The germline CDR1 and CDR2 sequences are LNHDA and SQIVND (reference sequence). Here the CDR3 reads CASRGWAGSHEQYF. The CDR3 region has the DNA TGTGCCAGTAGGGGTTGGGCAGGGTCCCACGAGCAGTACTTC.

The V and J genes are TRBV11-3 and TRBJ2-5; perhaps TRBD2 as D (5 bases). The CDR3 loop spans 14 amino acids. V gave up 5 bases and J gave up 5 bases, with 15 bases separating them. CDR1 is SGHNT, CDR2 YENEEA, per germline. The CDR3 nucleotides read TGTGCCAGCAGCCCAAGAGAGGGCCCTGAGACCCAGTACTTC. Its translation is CASSPREGPETQYF. Complete variable domain (other parts from reference TRBV11-3 and TRBJ2-5): EAGVVQSPRYKIIEKKQPVAFWCNPISGHNTLYWYLQNLGQGPELLIRYENEEAVDDSQLPKDRFSAERLKGVDSTLKIQPAELGDSAVYLCASSPREGPETQYFGPGTRLLVL.

V gene TRBV29-1 combines with J gene TRBJ2-7; 7 nucleotides align to TRBD1. The CDR3 has 12 residues. The trim removed 4 bases at V and 2 bases at J, leaving 2 bases unmatched. Germline V gene lookup returns CDR1 SQVTM and CDR2 ANQGSEA. CDR3 in amino acids: CSVAGGTYEQYF. CDR3 DNA: TGCAGCGTTGCAGGGGGTACCTACGAGCAGTACTTC.

The chain joins TRBV2 to TRBJ1-6, with 8 bases matching TRBD1. CDR1 is SNHLY and CDR2 is FYNNEI in the germline V gene. The CDR3 covers 15 residues. Trimming took 4 bases from V and 10 from J; bases not matched to a gene: 9. For the CDR3, the DNA is TGTGCCAGCAGTGCGCAGGGGGCGAGTAACTCACCCCTCCACTTT. Its protein product is CASSAQGASNSPLHF.

The chain joins TRBV7-2 to TRBJ2-7; perhaps TRBD2 as D (6 bases). The CDR3 has 15 amino acids. V lost 0 bases to trimming and J lost 3 bases, with 12 bases between them. Germline V gene sequence: CDR1 SGHTA, CDR2 FQGNSA. The CDR3 protein is CASSLALEGIYEQYV. DNA for the CDR3: TGTGCCAGCAGCTTAGCGCTGGAGGGAATCTACGAGCAGTACGTC.

The chain has TRBV7-9 and TRBJ1-5, with 10 bases matching TRBD1. There are 16 residues in the CDR3. Germline-derived CDR1 and CDR2 are SEHNR and FQNEAQ (reference sequence). V gave up 5 bases and J gave up 0 bases; unmatched junction bases: 4. The CDR3 nucleotides read TGTGCCAGCAGCCCTGACAGGGGGCTTAGCAATCAGCCCCAGCATTTT. Translation gives CASSPDRGLSNQPQHF.

This clone appeared a single time. This sequence joins TRBV7-9 and TRBJ2-7, with a possible D match to TRBD1 (6 bases). Trimming pared 1 base from V and 8 bases from J, leaving 15 bases between. In germline, CDR1 is SEHNR, CDR2 FQNEAQ (reference sequence). The CDR3 consists of 14 residues. The CDR3 bases are TGTGCCAGCAGCTTAGATGCGGACAGCCCCAAGCAGTACGTC. Its translation is CASSLDADSPKQYV.

The V gene is TRBV7-9, the J gene TRBJ2-7; 9 bases fit TRBD1. The CDR3 has 18 amino acids. Trimming at V came to 3 bases and at J to 0 bases, leaving 12 bases not matched to a gene. From germline, CDR1 is SEHNR and CDR2 FQNEAQ (reference sequence). The CDR3 protein is CASSFSHSGTGSSYEQYF. CDR3 sequence (DNA): TGTGCCAGCAGCTTTTCCCACTCCGGGACAGGGAGCTCCTACGAGCAGTACTTC.

The genes are TRBV6-5 and TRBJ2-6, with D uncertain. Germline V lookup: CDR1 MNHEY, CDR2 SVGAGI. The ends were cut back, 0 bases at V and 0 bases at J, with 6 bases in the middle. CDR3 length equals 16 residues. The CDR3 DNA sequence: TGTGCCAGCAGTTACTCTGGCAGCTCTGGGGCCAACGTCCTGACTTTC. Translated, it gives CASSYSGSSGANVLTF.

J is TRBJ2-2 and V is TRBV4-3; 9 nucleotides match TRBD2. The CDR3 extends over 17 amino acids. Looked up from germline, CDR1 is LGHNA and CDR2 is YSLEER. V gave up 5 bases and J gave up 1 base; unmatched junction bases: 8. The DNA of the CDR3 is TGCGCCAGCAGCGAATCAGCGGGAGGCCAGAACACCGGGGAGCTGTTTTTT. Translation gives CASSESAGGQNTGELFF.

This clone was picked up one time. The rearrangement uses TRBV4-1 and TRBJ2-5; D uncertain. The germline CDR1 and CDR2 sequences are MGHRA and YSYEKL. The germline V and J ends were trimmed by 0 bases and 4 bases, with 24 bases remaining between them. The CDR3 consists of 19 residues. The CDR3 loop is CASSQDRNGLYGERETQYF. The CDR3 nucleotides read TGCGCCAGCAGCCAAGATCGAAATGGCTTATACGGTGAGCGAGAGACCCAGTACTTC.

V gene TRBV10-1 combines with J gene TRBJ2-2; D possibly corresponds to TRBD1 (6 bases). V lost 2 bases and J lost 6, with 10 bases in between. The CDR3 contains 14 residues. CDR1 is WNHNN and CDR2 is SYGVQD in the germline V gene (reference sequence). CDR3 nucleotide sequence: TGCGCCAGCAGTGAGGGATCAGGGGCCGGGGAGCTGTTTTTT. This sequence encodes CASSEGSGAGELFF.

This clone was seen just once. The chain recombines TRBV27 with TRBJ2-5; 12 nucleotides align to TRBD2. The length of the CDR3 is 14 residues. Per germline, CDR1 MNHEY and CDR2 SMNVEV (reference sequence). The V and J ends lost 5 bases and 8 bases, in that order; junction bases with no gene match: 6. CDR3 DNA: TGTGCCAGCAGTCCCCAGACTAGCGGGGGAACCCAGTACTTC. Protein sequence: CASSPQTSGGTQYF.